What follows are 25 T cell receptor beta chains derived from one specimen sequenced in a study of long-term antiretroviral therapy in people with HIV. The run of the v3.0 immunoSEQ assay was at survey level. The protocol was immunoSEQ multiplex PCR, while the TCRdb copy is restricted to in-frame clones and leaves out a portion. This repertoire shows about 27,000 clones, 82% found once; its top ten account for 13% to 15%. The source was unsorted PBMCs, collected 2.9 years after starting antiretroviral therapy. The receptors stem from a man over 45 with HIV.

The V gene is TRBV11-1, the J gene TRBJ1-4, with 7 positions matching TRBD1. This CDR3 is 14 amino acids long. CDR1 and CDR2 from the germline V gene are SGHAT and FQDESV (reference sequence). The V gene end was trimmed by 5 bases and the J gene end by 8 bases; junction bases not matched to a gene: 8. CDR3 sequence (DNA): TGTGCCAGCAGCCTGACAGGGTGGAAAGAAAAACTGTTTTTT. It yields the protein CASSLTGWKEKLFF.

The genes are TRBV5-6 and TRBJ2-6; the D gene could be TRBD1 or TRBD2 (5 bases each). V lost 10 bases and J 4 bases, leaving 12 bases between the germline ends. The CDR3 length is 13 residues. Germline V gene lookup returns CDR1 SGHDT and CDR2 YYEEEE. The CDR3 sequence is CASRGFGANVLTF. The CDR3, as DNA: TGTGCCTCGAGGGGTTTCGGGGCCAACGTCCTGACTTTC.

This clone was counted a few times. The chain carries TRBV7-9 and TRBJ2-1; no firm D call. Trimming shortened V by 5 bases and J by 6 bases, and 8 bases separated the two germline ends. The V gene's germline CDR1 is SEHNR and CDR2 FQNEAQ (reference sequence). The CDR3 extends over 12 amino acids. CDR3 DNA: TGTGCCAGCAGCCTAGGAAGCAATGAGCAGTTCTTC. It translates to CASSLGSNEQFF.

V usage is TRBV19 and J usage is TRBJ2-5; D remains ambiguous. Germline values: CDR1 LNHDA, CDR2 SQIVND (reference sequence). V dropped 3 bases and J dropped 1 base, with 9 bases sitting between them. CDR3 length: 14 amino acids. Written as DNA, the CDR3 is TGTGCCAGTAGTATTTCGCGAATCCAAGAGACCCAGTACTTC. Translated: CASSISRIQETQYF.

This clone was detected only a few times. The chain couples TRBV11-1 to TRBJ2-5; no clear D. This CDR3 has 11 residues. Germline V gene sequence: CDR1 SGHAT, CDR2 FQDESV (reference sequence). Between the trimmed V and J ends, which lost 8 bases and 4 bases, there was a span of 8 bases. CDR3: CASEDRETQYF. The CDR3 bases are TGTGCCAGCGAGGATAGAGAGACCCAGTACTTC.

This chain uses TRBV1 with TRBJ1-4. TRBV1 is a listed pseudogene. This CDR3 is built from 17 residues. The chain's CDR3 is CTSSQDSGMARNEKLFF. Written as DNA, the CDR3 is TGCACCAGCAGCCAAGATTCGGGGATGGCCCGTAATGAAAAACTGTTTTTT.

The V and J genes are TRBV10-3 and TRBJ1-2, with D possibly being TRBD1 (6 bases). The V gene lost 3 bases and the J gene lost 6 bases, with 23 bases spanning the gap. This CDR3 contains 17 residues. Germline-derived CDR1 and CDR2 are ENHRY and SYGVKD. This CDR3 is CAISDFGAGELYDGYTF. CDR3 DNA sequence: TGTGCCATCAGTGACTTCGGGGCAGGGGAGCTCTATGATGGCTACACCTTC.

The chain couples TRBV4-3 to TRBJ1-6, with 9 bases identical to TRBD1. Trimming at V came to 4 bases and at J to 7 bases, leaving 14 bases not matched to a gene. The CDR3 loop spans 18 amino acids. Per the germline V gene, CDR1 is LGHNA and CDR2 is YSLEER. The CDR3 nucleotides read TGCGCCAGCAGCCCGAGAGACCTCCGGGACAGGGACAATTCACCCCTCCACTTT. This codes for CASSPRDLRDRDNSPLHF.

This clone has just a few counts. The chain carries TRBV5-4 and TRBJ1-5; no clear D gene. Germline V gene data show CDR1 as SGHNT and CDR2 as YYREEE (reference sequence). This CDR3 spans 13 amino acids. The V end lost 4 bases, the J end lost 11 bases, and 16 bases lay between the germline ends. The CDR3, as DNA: TGTGCCAGCAGCCTGGGCGGCCTTCGGTCCCAGCATTTT. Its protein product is CASSLGGLRSQHF.

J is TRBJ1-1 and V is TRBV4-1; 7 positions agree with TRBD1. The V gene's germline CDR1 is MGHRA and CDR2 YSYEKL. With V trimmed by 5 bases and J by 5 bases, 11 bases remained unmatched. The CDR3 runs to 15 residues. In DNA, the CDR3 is TGCGCCAGCAGCGGGAACAGGGGAGAGTGGACTGAAGCTTTCTTT. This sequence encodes CASSGNRGEWTEAFF.

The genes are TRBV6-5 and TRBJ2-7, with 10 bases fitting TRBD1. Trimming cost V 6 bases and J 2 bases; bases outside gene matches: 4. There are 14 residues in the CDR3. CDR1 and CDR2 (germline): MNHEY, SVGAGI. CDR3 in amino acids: CASRSGTGAYEQYF. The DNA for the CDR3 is TGTGCCAGCAGATCCGGGACAGGGGCCTACGAGCAGTACTTC.

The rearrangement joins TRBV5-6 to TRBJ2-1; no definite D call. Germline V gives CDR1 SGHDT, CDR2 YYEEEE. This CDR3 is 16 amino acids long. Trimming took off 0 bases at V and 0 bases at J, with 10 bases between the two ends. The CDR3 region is CASSLGGGSSYNEQFF. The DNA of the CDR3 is TGTGCCAGCAGCTTGGGTGGTGGAAGCTCCTACAATGAGCAGTTCTTC.

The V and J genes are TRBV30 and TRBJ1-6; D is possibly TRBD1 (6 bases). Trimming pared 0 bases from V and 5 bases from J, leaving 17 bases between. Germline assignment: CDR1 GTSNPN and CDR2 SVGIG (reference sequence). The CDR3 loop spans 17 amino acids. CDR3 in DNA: TGTGCCTGGAGTGTACGGGGCAGGGGTGAGGATAATTCACCCCTCCACTTT. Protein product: CAWSVRGRGEDNSPLHF.

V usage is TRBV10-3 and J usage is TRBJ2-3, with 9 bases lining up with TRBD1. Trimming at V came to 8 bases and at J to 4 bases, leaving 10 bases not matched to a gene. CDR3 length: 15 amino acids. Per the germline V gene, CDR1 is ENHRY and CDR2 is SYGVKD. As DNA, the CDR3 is TGTGCCATCGGGATCCGGGACAGGGTTCCAGATACGCAGTATTTT. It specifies CAIGIRDRVPDTQYF.

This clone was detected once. The CDR3 sequence is CASSSTGGETQYF. As DNA, the CDR3 is TGCGCCAGCAGCTCCACAGGGGGGGAGACCCAGTACTTC. The chain couples TRBV5-1 to TRBJ2-5; 8 bases match TRBD1. This CDR3 comprises 13 residues. V gave up 3 bases and J gave up 5 bases; unmatched junction bases: 3. Looked up from germline, CDR1 is SGHRS and CDR2 is YFSETQ.

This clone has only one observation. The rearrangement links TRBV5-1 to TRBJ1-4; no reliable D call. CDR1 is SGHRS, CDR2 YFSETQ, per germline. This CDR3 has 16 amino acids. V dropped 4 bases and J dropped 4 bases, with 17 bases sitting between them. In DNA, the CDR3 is TGCGCCAGCAGCCCCGGACTCGGAAGCCTTAATGAAAAACTGTTTTTT. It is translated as CASSPGLGSLNEKLFF.

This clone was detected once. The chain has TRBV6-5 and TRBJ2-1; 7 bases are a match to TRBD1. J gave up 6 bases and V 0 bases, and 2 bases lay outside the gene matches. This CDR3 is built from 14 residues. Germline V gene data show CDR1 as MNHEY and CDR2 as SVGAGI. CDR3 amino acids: CASSYSNRGNEQFF. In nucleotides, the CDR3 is TGTGCCAGCAGTTACTCGAACAGGGGCAATGAGCAGTTCTTC.

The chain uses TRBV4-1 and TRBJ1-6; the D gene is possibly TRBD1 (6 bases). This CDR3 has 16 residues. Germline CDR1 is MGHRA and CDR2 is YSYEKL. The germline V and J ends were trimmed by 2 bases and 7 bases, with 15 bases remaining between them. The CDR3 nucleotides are TGCGCCAGCAGCCAAACAGGGCTCCTGGGGAATTCACCCCTCCACTTT. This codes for CASSQTGLLGNSPLHF.

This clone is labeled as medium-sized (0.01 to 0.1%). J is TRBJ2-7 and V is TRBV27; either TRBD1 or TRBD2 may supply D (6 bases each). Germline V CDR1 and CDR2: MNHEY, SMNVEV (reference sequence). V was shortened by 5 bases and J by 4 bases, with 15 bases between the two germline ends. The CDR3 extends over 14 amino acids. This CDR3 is CASSLGWGAYEQYF. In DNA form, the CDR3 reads TGTGCCAGCAGTCTGGGATGGGGGGCGTACGAGCAGTACTTC.

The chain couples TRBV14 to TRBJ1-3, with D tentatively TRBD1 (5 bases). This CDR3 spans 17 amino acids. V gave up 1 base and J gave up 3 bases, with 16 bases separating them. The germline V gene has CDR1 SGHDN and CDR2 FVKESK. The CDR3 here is CASSQVVSRVDGNTIYF. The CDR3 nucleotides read TGTGCCAGCAGCCAAGTGGTGAGCAGGGTGGATGGAAACACCATATATTTT. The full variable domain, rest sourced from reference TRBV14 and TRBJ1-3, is EAGVTQFPSHSVIEKGQTVTLRCDPISGHDNLYWYRRVMGKEIKFLLHFVKESKQDESGMPNNRFLAERTGGTYSTLKVQPAELEDSGVYFCASSQVVSRVDGNTIYFGEGSWLTVV.

The CDR3 DNA follows: TGTGCCAGCAGTTTCACGACAGGGGATGCAGCTAACTATGGCTACACCTTC. Encoded protein: CASSFTTGDAANYGYTF. The chain employs TRBV28 and TRBJ1-2; 8 positions agree with TRBD1. V shed 3 bases, J shed 0 bases, and the junction held 9 bases outside the gene matches. Germline CDR1 is MDHEN and CDR2 is SYDVKM. The CDR3 has 17 amino acids.

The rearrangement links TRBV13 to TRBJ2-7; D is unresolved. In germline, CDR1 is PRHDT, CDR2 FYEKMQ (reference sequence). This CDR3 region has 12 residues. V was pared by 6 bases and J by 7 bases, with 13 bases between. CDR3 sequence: CASSTPLREQYF. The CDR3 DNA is TGTGCCAGCAGTACCCCTTTGCGGGAGCAGTACTTC.

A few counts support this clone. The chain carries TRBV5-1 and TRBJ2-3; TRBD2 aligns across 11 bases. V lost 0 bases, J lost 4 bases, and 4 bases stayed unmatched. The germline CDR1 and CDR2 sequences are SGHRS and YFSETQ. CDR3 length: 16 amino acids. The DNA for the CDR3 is TGCGCCAGCAGCTTGGGGTATAGCGGGGGGGCAGATACGCAGTATTTT. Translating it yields CASSLGYSGGADTQYF.

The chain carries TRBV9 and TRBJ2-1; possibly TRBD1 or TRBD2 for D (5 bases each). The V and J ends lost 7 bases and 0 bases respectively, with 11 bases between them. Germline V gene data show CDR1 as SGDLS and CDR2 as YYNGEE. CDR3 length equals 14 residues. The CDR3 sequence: CASGWGSSYNEQFF. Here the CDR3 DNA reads TGTGCCAGCGGGTGGGGGAGCTCCTACAATGAGCAGTTCTTC.

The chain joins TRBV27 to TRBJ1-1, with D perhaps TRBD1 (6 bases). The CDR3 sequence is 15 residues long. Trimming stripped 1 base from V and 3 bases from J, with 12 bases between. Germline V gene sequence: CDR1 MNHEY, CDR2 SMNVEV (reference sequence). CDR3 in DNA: TGTGCCAGCAGTTTATACCCGAGGGGGGACACTGAAGCTTTCTTT. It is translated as CASSLYPRGDTEAFF.